The 27 T cell receptor beta chains given below trace back to one sample, sequenced in a study of T cells expressing NK-cell markers. For each CDR3 protein, TCRdb gives one entry from its re-call of the 5' RACE reads, without DNA. Its listing shows 120,000 to 150,000 distinct CDR3 sequences. The sequenced sample consisted of blood T cells: a sorted CD56 or NKG2C T cell subset, CD4+ or CD8+ T cells, or bulk PBMC T cells (not recorded which). The source of these receptors is a young man in good health.

This chain links TRBV20-1 with TRBJ2-1; TCRdb selects TRBD1, and the lack of DNA leaves this call unchecked. CDR3 size: 13 residues. Germline V gene data show CDR1 as DFQATT and CDR2 as SNEGSKA (reference sequence). The CDR3 reads CSARDLLSLEQFF.

The V gene is TRBV27, the J gene TRBJ2-2. In germline, CDR1 is MNHEY, CDR2 SMNVEV (reference sequence). The CDR3 runs 12 residues. CDR3 loop: CASSQTPGELFF.

The chain carries TRBV19 and TRBJ2-2; TCRdb lists TRBD1, though no DNA is available to test this call. The CDR3 sequence is 15 residues long. Per the germline V gene, CDR1 is LNHDA and CDR2 is SQIVND (reference sequence). CDR3 sequence reads: CASSFRTENTGELFF.

The CDR3 is CASSLGTGTQETQYF. This chain uses TRBV7-7 with TRBJ2-5; TCRdb names TRBD1, which stays unverified in the absence of DNA. Germline values: CDR1 SSHAT, CDR2 FNYEAQ (reference sequence). The CDR3 totals 15 residues.

This sequence joins TRBV19 and TRBJ2-1. Germline lookup yields CDR1 LNHDA and CDR2 SQIVND (reference sequence). This CDR3 has 13 residues. This CDR3 is CASGVSSYNEQFF.

This rearrangement joins TRBV9 to TRBJ2-1. Germline V gene lookup returns CDR1 SGDLS and CDR2 YYNGEE. This CDR3 comprises 11 residues. This chain's CDR3 is CASSAGYLQFF. The complete variable domain, with remaining parts taken from reference TRBV9 and TRBJ2-1, reads DSGVTQTPKHLITATGQRVTLRCSPRSGDLSVYWYQQSLDQGLQFLIQYYNGEERAKGNILERFSAQQFPDLHSELNLSSLELGDSALYFCASSAGYLQFFGPGTRLTVL.

This chain uses TRBV4-1 with TRBJ2-3; TCRdb calls TRBD2, which cannot be checked without DNA. The CDR3 has 16 residues. CDR1 and CDR2 (germline): MGHRA, YSYEKL. CDR3: CASSQVLASYTDTQYF.

The rearrangement links TRBV5-4 to TRBJ2-3; as DNA is missing, the TRBD2 call by TCRdb cannot be tested. The CDR3 has 18 amino acids. The germline gives CDR1 SGHNT, CDR2 YYREEE (reference sequence). This chain's CDR3 is CASSFEGGRHAYTDTQYF.

The chain uses TRBV29-1 and TRBJ2-1; the TCRdb D gene call, TRBD2, has no DNA to confirm it. Germline CDR1 is SQVTM and CDR2 is ANQGSEA. This CDR3 comprises 15 residues. The CDR3 spells CSVPSTGGVYNEQFF.

This chain joins TRBV20-1 and TRBJ1-5. The germline gives CDR1 DFQATT, CDR2 SNEGSKA (reference sequence). The CDR3 contains 16 residues. CDR3 region: CSASPGREGNNQPQHF.

The V call is TRBV20-1, the J call TRBJ2-3. Per germline, CDR1 DFQATT and CDR2 SNEGSKA (reference sequence). This CDR3 spans 12 amino acids. The CDR3 protein is CSTDFVIDTQYF.

The chain combines TRBV27 with TRBJ2-7; TCRdb picks TRBD2, but there is no DNA to check that call. This CDR3 is 15 amino acids long. The germline V gene encodes CDR1 MNHEY and CDR2 SMNVEV (reference sequence). CDR3 protein: CASSLYWTSGHEQYF.

The chain links TRBV9 to TRBJ2-1; TCRdb's D call, TRBD2, is unchecked because there is no DNA. CDR3 length: 17 residues. Germline V gene lookup returns CDR1 SGDLS and CDR2 YYNGEE. Here the CDR3 reads CASSAQLSGRAGNEQFF.

The chain employs TRBV19 and TRBJ2-3; as DNA is missing, the TRBD2 call by TCRdb cannot be tested. The germline V gene has CDR1 LNHDA and CDR2 SQIVND (reference sequence). The CDR3 extends over 16 amino acids. The CDR3 here is CASSIRSGGLSDTQYF.

The rearrangement joins TRBV10-2 to TRBJ2-3. This CDR3 has 16 residues. CDR1 and CDR2 from the germline V gene are WSHSY and SAAADI. The CDR3 here is CASSDPVGSLRDTQYF.

CDR3 amino acids: CASSLIGQGSQNEQFF. The chain carries TRBV12-3 or TRBV12-4 and TRBJ2-1; TCRdb returns TRBD1, unconfirmable since there is no DNA. The CDR3 is made up of 16 amino acids.

The J gene is TRBJ2-2, the V gene TRBV29-1; without DNA, the TCRdb call of TRBD1 cannot be checked. The CDR3 spans 17 residues. CDR1 and CDR2 (germline): SQVTM, ANQGSEA. The chain's CDR3 is CSVEEGQGAGFAGELFF.

The chain couples TRBV24-1 to TRBJ2-3; with no DNA, the TCRdb D assignment of TRBD2 cannot be verified. The CDR3 runs to 20 residues. Germline-derived CDR1 and CDR2 are KGHDR and SFDVKD. This CDR3 is CATSDPDRSKAGGSTDTQYF.

The genes are TRBV9 and TRBJ2-7; with no DNA, the TCRdb D assignment of TRBD1 cannot be verified. CDR3 size: 14 residues. Looked up from germline, CDR1 is SGDLS and CDR2 is YYNGEE. The CDR3 is CASSKRQGDYEQYF.

The gene calls are TRBV28 and TRBJ1-5. CDR3 length equals 12 residues. Germline V gene lookup returns CDR1 MDHEN and CDR2 SYDVKM. The CDR3 region is CASSFENQPQHF.

Here the CDR3 reads CASSLWKGNEKLFF. V and J are TRBV27 and TRBJ1-4. The CDR3 runs 14 residues. The germline V gene has CDR1 MNHEY and CDR2 SMNVEV (reference sequence).

This rearrangement joins TRBV25-1 to TRBJ1-2; checking the TCRdb D call of TRBD1 is not possible without DNA. The germline V gene has CDR1 MGHDK and CDR2 SYGVNS. The CDR3 has 15 residues. The CDR3: CASSESAGGVGGYTF.

This chain uses TRBV12-3 or TRBV12-4 with TRBJ2-4; TCRdb proposes TRBD2, but this gene call is untestable without DNA. The CDR3 totals 17 residues. CDR3: CASSLLATSEGPDIQYF.

The chain recombines TRBV9 with TRBJ2-1; the TRBD2 assignment by TCRdb is unverifiable without DNA. The CDR3 runs 16 residues. CDR1 is SGDLS, CDR2 YYNGEE, per germline. The CDR3 loop is CASSVEASSGRAEQFF.

The chain uses TRBV7-2 and TRBJ2-7; with no DNA, the TCRdb D assignment of TRBD1 cannot be verified. The CDR3 loop spans 17 amino acids. The germline CDR1 and CDR2 sequences are SGHTA and FQGNSA. This CDR3 is CASSSGQGLRLGYEQYF.

This chain links TRBV28 with TRBJ1-5; TCRdb designates TRBD1, a call that cannot be tested without DNA. In germline, CDR1 is MDHEN, CDR2 SYDVKM. There are 14 residues in the CDR3. CDR3: CASTQYRGNQPQHF.

This chain links TRBV6-5 with TRBJ2-1. CDR1 and CDR2 (germline): MNHEY, SVGAGI. CDR3 length: 15 amino acids. This chain's CDR3 is CASSSIETVWDEQFF.